Below, 9 T cell receptor beta chains from the same sample are listed, as sequenced in a study of sequential checkpoint blockade in melanoma. Regarding treatment: randomized to nivolumab then ipilimumab (arm A) or the reverse (arm B). Sequenced by immunoSEQ multiplex PCR; TCRdb stores in-frame clones only, minus some. The profile covers about 5,100 clones, with 20% appearing a single time and 15% to 20% taken by the ten largest. The specimen comprised tumor tissue (inferred from file names), sampled from a patient given nivolumab and ipilimumab in sequence. These receptors were taken from a human donor with melanoma.

This clone has only a few counts. This chain connects TRBV6-8 to TRBJ1-1; 7 bases agree with TRBD1. CDR3 length: 20 residues. V lost 5 bases, J lost 4 bases, and 25 bases stayed unmatched. Germline V gene sequence: CDR1 MNHGY, CDR2 SAAAGT. The CDR3 DNA is TGTGCCAGCAGTGATAGCTCCCGAACAGGGGTGAGGAGGTTGAGCACTGAAGCTTTCTTT. It encodes CASSDSSRTGVRRLSTEAFF.

This chain joins TRBV6-8 and TRBJ1-4; 7 bases are a match to TRBD1. Germline assignment: CDR1 MNHGY and CDR2 SAAAGT. The CDR3 loop spans 15 amino acids. After removal of 4 bases from V and 8 bases from J, the junction contained 10 bases not matched to a gene. DNA of the CDR3: TGTGCCAGCAGTTCCTGGACAGGTCGACCCGAAAAACTGTTTTTT. It translates to CASSSWTGRPEKLFF.

This clone showed up just a few times. The chain links TRBV7-1 to TRBJ2-7; a weak D match, TRBD1 (5 bases). Being an ORF, TRBV7-1 has a function that is uncertain. The ends were cut back, 5 bases at V and 2 bases at J, with 28 bases in the middle. CDR3 length equals 19 residues. CDR3: CASSPPESVWQGRTYEQYF. The CDR3 region has the DNA TGTGCCAGCAGCCCTCCGGAATCGGTATGGCAGGGTAGGACCTACGAGCAGTACTTC.

The V gene is TRBV28, the J gene TRBJ2-2, with 9 bases lining up with TRBD2. The trim removed 2 bases at V and 3 bases at J, leaving 4 bases unmatched. Germline assignment: CDR1 MDHEN and CDR2 SYDVKM. The CDR3 runs 16 residues. CDR3 nucleotides: TGTGCCAGCAGTTTACCTGGACTAGCGTACACCGGGGAGCTGTTTTTT. It translates to CASSLPGLAYTGELFF.

This clone occurred a few times. The gene calls are TRBV29-1 and TRBJ1-1, with no clear D. The V end lost 6 bases, the J end lost 0 bases, and 14 bases lay between the germline ends. This CDR3 comprises 14 residues. Per germline, CDR1 SQVTM and CDR2 ANQGSEA. Written as DNA, the CDR3 is TGCAGCGTCCTCATTAGAGGGATGAACACTGAAGCTTTCTTT. Translation gives CSVLIRGMNTEAFF.

In its sample, this clone was seen many times. V gene TRBV4-1 combines with J gene TRBJ1-1, with D possibly matching TRBD1 (5 bases). The CDR3 is made up of 16 amino acids. Trimming removed 0 bases at V and 3 bases at J, with 14 bases between. In germline, CDR1 is MGHRA, CDR2 YSYEKL. The CDR3 region is CASSQDRDGGDTEAFF. CDR3 coding DNA: TGCGCCAGCAGCCAAGACAGGGATGGGGGGGACACTGAAGCTTTCTTT.

The chain uses TRBV29-1 and TRBJ2-2; D ambiguous. Germline CDR1 is SQVTM and CDR2 is ANQGSEA. The CDR3 covers 14 residues. Trimming took off 5 bases at V and 0 bases at J, with 10 bases between the two ends. This chain's CDR3 is CSVQLLTNTGELFF. DNA for the CDR3: TGCAGCGTTCAACTCCTGACGAACACCGGGGAGCTGTTTTTT.

This clone occurred a few times. J is TRBJ2-5 and V is TRBV11-3, with 7 positions matching TRBD2. The CDR3 covers 17 residues. J was trimmed by 5 bases and V by 3 bases; bases with no gene match: 15. Germline CDR1 is SGHNT and CDR2 is YENEEA. The CDR3 DNA reads as TGTGCCAGCAGCTTTATCGGGGGGACCCGGATCCGCGAGACCCAGTACTTC. This encodes CASSFIGGTRIRETQYF.

This clone was picked up a small number of times. The chain joins TRBV29-1 to TRBJ1-4; D call uncertain. From germline, CDR1 is SQVTM and CDR2 ANQGSEA. The CDR3 is 16 amino acids. Trimming left V 4 bases short and J 0 bases short, with 15 bases between. CDR3 DNA sequence: TGCAGCGTTGTCCCAGGACCGTCAGCAACTAATGAAAAACTGTTTTTT. It translates to CSVVPGPSATNEKLFF. The full variable domain, completed using reference TRBV29-1 and TRBJ1-4, is SAVISQKPSRDICQRGTSLTIQCQVDSQVTMMFWYRQQPGQSLTLIATANQGSEATYESGFVIDKFPISRPNLTFSTLTVSNMSPEDSSIYLCSVVPGPSATNEKLFFGSGTQLSVL.